In this sample, the clone carrying this TCR beta chain turned up a few times. Its target is not known. The sample is drawn from a study of identical twins. Study observations and caveats: An excess of low generation probability was shown by twin-shared out-of-frame alpha sequences. The study found that models underestimated out-of-frame TCR alpha sharing in monozygotic twins.

Trimming took off 3 bases at V and 0 bases at J, with 8 bases between the two ends. CDR1 and CDR2 from the germline V gene are SQVTM and ANQGSEA. The CDR3 covers 13 residues. TCRdb reanalysed the 5' RACE reads using MiXCR and keeps one entry per CDR3 protein. Of hundreds of thousands of distinct CDR3 sequences detected, about 9.4% appear once; the ten largest clones hold around 0.95%. The data were also submitted as part of a second study, on yellow fever vaccine responses in identical twins.

The TCR originated in a woman between 18 and 29 years old in good health. The sequenced sample consisted of PBMCs. V usage is TRBV29-1 and J usage is TRBJ2-5; no reliable D call. The CDR3 region has the DNA TGCAGCGTTGAGTGGCCGAACCAAGAGACCCAGTACTTC. This sequence encodes CSVEWPNQETQYF.